A selection of T cell receptor beta chains follows, all from one sample in a study of radiation and T cells in renal cell carcinoma. Profiling relied on immunoSEQ multiplex PCR, and the TCRdb table lists in-frame clones only, not all of them. The table shows tens of thousands of clones, with over 75% occurring only once. Material: blood, obtained from a patient whose treatment included radiotherapy and nephrectomy. The source of these receptors is a man aged 55 to 70 with renal cell carcinoma. The CDR3 runs from the conserved cysteine through the conserved F or W. A D gene is named only where the DNA matches it firmly. Expanded clones get a size class; other rows say once, few or many, or leave the size out.

abundance	v_gene	d_gene	j_gene	CDR3nt	CDR3aa
-	TRBV4-2	-	TRBJ2-3	TGTGCCAGCAGCCAAGCACCGGGTACAGCAGATACGCAGTATTTT	CASSQAPGTADTQYF
-	TRBV19	-	TRBJ2-2	TGTGCCAGTAGCGCCCCGGGGGGCCGCACCGGGGAGCTGTTTTTT	CASSAPGGRTGELFF
few	TRBV4-3	-	TRBJ1-3	TGCGCCAGCAGCCAATGGAGGGCTGGCACCATATATTTT	CASSQWRAGTIYF
-	TRBV27	-	TRBJ2-2	TGTGCCAGCAGTTCGCGACTGGGGAACACCGGGGAGCTGTTTTTT	CASSSRLGNTGELFF
once	TRBV19	TRBD2	TRBJ2-3	TGTGCCAGTAGTATAAGGCTAGCGGGGAGCACAGATACGCAGTATTTT	CASSIRLAGSTDTQYF
-	TRBV7-7	-	TRBJ2-2	TGTGCCAGCAGCTTAGCCAGGGAAGGTGGGGAGCTGTTTTTT	CASSLAREGGELFF
-	TRBV27	-	TRBJ1-1	TGTGCCAGCTTGGTACGGGGCTCGCGGCAAGCTTTCTTT	CASLVRGSRQAFF
-	TRBV5-1	-	TRBJ1-1	TGCGCCAGCAGCGCGCGAACACCAGGGGCGGCGGGCACTGAAGCTTTCTTT	CASSARTPGAAGTEAFF
-	TRBV11-2	TRBD2	TRBJ2-3	TGTGCCAGCAGCTTAGGTGGGACTAGCGGGAGTTGGGATACGCAGTATTTT	CASSLGGTSGSWDTQYF
once	TRBV29-1	TRBD2	TRBJ2-1	TGCAGCGGTGCGACTAGCGGGAGTTACAATGAGCAGTTCTTC	CSGATSGSYNEQFF
-	TRBV2	-	TRBJ1-2	TGTGCCAGCAAGGGGGGCCCTGGCTACACCTTC	CASKGGPGYTF
-	TRBV30	-	TRBJ1-1	TGTGCCTGGAGTGGCCAGGTCAGCACTGAAGCTTTCTTT	CAWSGQVSTEAFF
-	TRBV7-6	-	TRBJ1-5	TGTGCCAGCAGCTTAGTGGAAAATCCCCCAGGACAACACGATAGCAATCAGCCCCAGCATTTT	CASSLVENPPGQHDSNQPQHF
-	TRBV28	TRBD1	TRBJ1-3	TGTGCCAGCACCCCACCGACAGGGATTGGAAACACCATATATTTT	CASTPPTGIGNTIYF
-	TRBV2	-	TRBJ2-1	TGTGCCAGCAGCCCGGACGGGCTTTACAATGAGCAGTTCTTC	CASSPDGLYNEQFF
few	TRBV28	-	TRBJ2-2	TGTGCCAGCAGTTTATTTGGCTTTGGGGCCGGGGAGCTGTTTTTT	CASSLFGFGAGELFF
-	TRBV5-8	-	TRBJ2-1	TGTGCCAGCAGGATCCCTAGGAGGGAGCAGTTCTTC	CASRIPRREQFF
once	TRBV6-5	TRBD1	TRBJ1-4	TGTGCCAGCAGTATGGACAGGGGGGGAGAAAAACTGTTTTTT	CASSMDRGGEKLFF
-	TRBV5-1	-	TRBJ2-5	TGCGCCAGCAGCTTGACAGGTGGACAAGAGACCCAGTACTTC	CASSLTGGQETQYF
-	TRBV7-8	-	TRBJ1-1	TGTGCCAGCAGCTCGGACAGAGGGAGAACAACTGAAGCTTTCTTT	CASSSDRGRTTEAFF
once	TRBV7-2	TRBD1	TRBJ2-5	TGTGCCAGCAGCTTGGACAGGGGGCCAGAGACCCAGTACTTC	CASSLDRGPETQYF
-	TRBV6-6	TRBD1	TRBJ2-7	TGTGCCAGCAGTTACTCTGGACCCGGGACAGGGGACGAGCAGTACTTC	CASSYSGPGTGDEQYF
-	TRBV28	-	TRBJ2-2	TGTGCCAGCAGTTTCCCGGGGGATCGTAACACCGGGGAGCTGTTTTTT	CASSFPGDRNTGELFF
-	TRBV4-1	TRBD2	TRBJ2-7	TGCGCCAGCAGCCAAGATCAAACCCCGGGGGGGTACGAGCAGTACTTC	CASSQDQTPGGYEQYF
once	TRBV2	TRBD1	TRBJ1-2	TGTGCCAGCAGTGTACAGGGGGTCTATGGCTACACCTTC	CASSVQGVYGYTF
once	TRBV27	-	TRBJ2-5	TGTGCCAGCTGCGGTTTGGCACAGGGTGTAAGGGAGACCCAGTACTTC	CASCGLAQGVRETQYF
few	TRBV4-2	TRBD1	TRBJ1-2	TGTGCCAGCAGCCAGCCGCGGACAGGGGACTATGGCTACACCTTC	CASSQPRTGDYGYTF
-	TRBV2	TRBD1	TRBJ2-2	TGTGCCAGCAGTGAAGTGGGGGACAGGGAGCTAACCGGGGAGCTGTTTTTT	CASSEVGDRELTGELFF
-	TRBV29-1	-	TRBJ1-2	TGCAGCGCTAGGAGCGAGGGCCACTATGGCTACACCTTC	CSARSEGHYGYTF
-	TRBV10-1	TRBD1	TRBJ2-5	TGCGCCAGCAGTGCGGGGACAGGGGGCCAAGAGACCCAGTACTTC	CASSAGTGGQETQYF
-	TRBV5-4	TRBD1	TRBJ1-2	TGTGCCAGCAGCTTGGAACTACAGGGGAACTATGGCTACACCTTC	CASSLELQGNYGYTF
-	TRBV30	TRBD2	TRBJ2-5	TGTGCCTGGAATTCGCGGGAGGGGACCCAGTACTTC	CAWNSREGTQYF
-	TRBV2	-	TRBJ2-1	TGTGCCGGACGGTTGAACAATGAGCAGTTCTTC	CAGRLNNEQFF
-	TRBV4-1	-	TRBJ1-5	TGCGCCAGCAGCCAAGTGGGATTCGCTCAGCCCCAGCATTTT	CASSQVGFAQPQHF
-	TRBV5-6	-	TRBJ1-1	TGTGCCAGCAGCTTGCTGCCGGGGGGCACTGAAGCTTTCTTT	CASSLLPGGTEAFF
-	TRBV5-1	-	TRBJ2-3	TGCGCCAGCAGCTTGAGAATAGAGGGAGATACGCAGTATTTT	CASSLRIEGDTQYF
-	TRBV30	TRBD2	TRBJ2-7	TGTGCCTGGAGTCTAAACCGCCGGGGCAGCGGGAGGCCGGGCGAGCAGTACTTC	CAWSLNRRGSGRPGEQYF
-	TRBV2	-	TRBJ2-7	TGTGCCAGCAGATCGTGGTACGAGCAGTACTTC	CASRSWYEQYF
once	TRBV4-2	TRBD1	TRBJ2-3	TGTGCCAGCAGCCCCTCGCGAGACAGGGGGCGAACAGATACGCAGTATTTT	CASSPSRDRGRTDTQYF
once	TRBV19	TRBD2	TRBJ2-3	TGTGCCAGTAGTATAGATGGGAGGACTAGCGGAAGACGGGGCACAGATACGCAGTATTTT	CASSIDGRTSGRRGTDTQYF